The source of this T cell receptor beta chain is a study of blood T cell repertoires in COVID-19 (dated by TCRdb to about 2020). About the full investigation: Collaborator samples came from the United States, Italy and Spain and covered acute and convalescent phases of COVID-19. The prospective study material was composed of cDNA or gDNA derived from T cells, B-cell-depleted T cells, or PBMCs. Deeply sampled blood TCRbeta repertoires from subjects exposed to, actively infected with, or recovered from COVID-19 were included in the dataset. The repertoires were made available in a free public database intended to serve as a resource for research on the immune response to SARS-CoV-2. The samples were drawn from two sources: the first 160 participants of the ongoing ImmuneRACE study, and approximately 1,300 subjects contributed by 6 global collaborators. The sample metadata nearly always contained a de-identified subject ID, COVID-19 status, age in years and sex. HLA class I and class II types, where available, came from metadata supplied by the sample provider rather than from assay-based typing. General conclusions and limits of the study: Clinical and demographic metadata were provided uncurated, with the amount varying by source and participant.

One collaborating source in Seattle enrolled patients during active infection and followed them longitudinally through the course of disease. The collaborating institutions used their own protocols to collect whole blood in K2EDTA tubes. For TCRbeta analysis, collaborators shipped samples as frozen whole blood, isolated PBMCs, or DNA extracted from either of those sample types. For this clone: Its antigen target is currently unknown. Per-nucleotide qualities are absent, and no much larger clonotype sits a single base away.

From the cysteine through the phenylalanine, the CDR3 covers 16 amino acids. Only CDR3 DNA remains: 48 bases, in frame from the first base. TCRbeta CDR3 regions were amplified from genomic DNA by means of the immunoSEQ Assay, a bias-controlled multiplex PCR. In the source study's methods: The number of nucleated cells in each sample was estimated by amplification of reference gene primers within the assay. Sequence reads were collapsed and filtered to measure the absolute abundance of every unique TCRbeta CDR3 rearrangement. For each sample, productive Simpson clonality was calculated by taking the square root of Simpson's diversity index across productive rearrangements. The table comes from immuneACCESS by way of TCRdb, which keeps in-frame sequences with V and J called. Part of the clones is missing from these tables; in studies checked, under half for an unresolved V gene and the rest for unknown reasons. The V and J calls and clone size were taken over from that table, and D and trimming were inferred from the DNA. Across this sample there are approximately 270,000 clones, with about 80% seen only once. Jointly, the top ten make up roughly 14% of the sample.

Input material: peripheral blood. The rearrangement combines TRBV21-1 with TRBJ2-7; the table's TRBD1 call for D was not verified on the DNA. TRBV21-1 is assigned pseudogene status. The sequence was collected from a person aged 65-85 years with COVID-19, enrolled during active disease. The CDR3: CASSKLLDRVIREQYF. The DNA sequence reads TGTGCCAGCAGCAAATTGTTGGACAGGGTTATACGGGAGCAGTACTTC.